What follows are 29 T cell receptor beta chains derived from one specimen sequenced in a study of T cells expressing NK-cell markers. TCRdb re-called the 5' RACE reads and shows each CDR3 protein once, DNA omitted. The sample includes some 390,000 distinct CDR3 sequences. Sequenced input: blood T cells: a sorted CD56 or NKG2C T cell subset, CD4+ or CD8+ T cells, or bulk PBMC T cells (not recorded which). All receptors derive from a woman in her fifties or sixties in good health.

This chain uses TRBV7-9 with TRBJ2-1; TCRdb gives TRBD2 as the D gene, but with no DNA this cannot be confirmed. Germline CDR1 is SEHNR and CDR2 is FQNEAQ (reference sequence). CDR3 length: 13 residues. The CDR3 loop is CAILAEVYNEQFF.

This CDR3 is CSAIIQGGQPQHF. This sequence joins TRBV20-1 and TRBJ1-5; TCRdb reports TRBD1, a call that lacks DNA to check it against. The CDR3 runs 13 residues. Germline V CDR1 and CDR2: DFQATT, SNEGSKA (reference sequence).

The chain uses TRBV10-3 and TRBJ2-7; TCRdb's D gene call, TRBD2, goes unchecked for lack of DNA. Germline lookup yields CDR1 ENHRY and CDR2 SYGVKD. The CDR3 is 15 residues long. The CDR3 spells CAISLLAGNSYEQYF.

The V gene is TRBV7-9, the J gene TRBJ1-1; TCRdb selects TRBD1, and the lack of DNA leaves this call unchecked. CDR1 is SEHNR and CDR2 is FQNEAQ in the germline V gene (reference sequence). The CDR3 covers 17 residues. The CDR3 here is CASSLAGQAIWGTEAFF.

The CDR3 here is CASSRRISGANVLTF. The rearrangement uses TRBV27 and TRBJ2-6. Germline CDR1 reads MNHEY; CDR2 reads SMNVEV (reference sequence). There are 15 residues in the CDR3.

This chain links TRBV27 with TRBJ2-3; TCRdb's D call of TRBD2 is untestable without DNA. The CDR3 is 19 residues long. Germline CDR1 reads MNHEY; CDR2 reads SMNVEV (reference sequence). The CDR3 region is CASSPTWTSGRFRTDTQYF.

This chain links TRBV5-1 with TRBJ1-4; no DNA is available, so the TRBD1 call from TCRdb remains unchecked. The CDR3 is made up of 16 amino acids. The germline V gene has CDR1 SGHRS and CDR2 YFSETQ. CDR3 region: CASSPLGRKTNEKLFF.

The chain combines TRBV7-8 with TRBJ2-3; TCRdb selects TRBD2, and the lack of DNA leaves this call unchecked. Germline V gives CDR1 SGHVS, CDR2 FQNEAQ. The CDR3 sequence is 16 residues long. This chain's CDR3 is CASSLAEREGSDTQYF.

This sequence joins TRBV2 and TRBJ2-5; TCRdb reports TRBD2, a call that lacks DNA to check it against. Germline CDR1 reads SNHLY; CDR2 reads FYNNEI. This CDR3 has 16 residues. The CDR3 sequence: CASSDFWLAGEETQYF.

The chain is built from TRBV9 and TRBJ1-2; TCRdb names TRBD1, which stays unverified in the absence of DNA. This CDR3 region has 17 residues. Germline V gene data show CDR1 as SGDLS and CDR2 as YYNGEE. CDR3 loop: CASSAPGTVGPTYGYTF.

The chain recombines TRBV12-3 or TRBV12-4 with TRBJ1-1; TCRdb picks TRBD1, but there is no DNA to check that call. This CDR3 spans 13 amino acids. Here the CDR3 reads CASSPTGYTEAFF.

The V and J genes are TRBV5-1 and TRBJ2-3. This CDR3 has 14 amino acids. From germline, CDR1 is SGHRS and CDR2 YFSETQ. CDR3 region: CASSLGTNTDTQYF.

The gene calls are TRBV6-5 and TRBJ2-5; TCRdb's D gene call, TRBD1, goes unchecked for lack of DNA. Germline CDR1 reads MNHEY; CDR2 reads SVGAGI. This CDR3 comprises 15 residues. Here the CDR3 reads CASSYLLAGKKTQYF.

The chain carries TRBV5-1 and TRBJ2-7; checking the TCRdb D call of TRBD1 is not possible without DNA. Germline V gives CDR1 SGHRS, CDR2 YFSETQ. The CDR3 is made up of 15 amino acids. CDR3 region: CASSLEVRGPYEQYF.

This chain connects TRBV12-3 or TRBV12-4 to TRBJ1-1; TCRdb reports TRBD1, a call that lacks DNA to check it against. CDR3 length: 14 amino acids. The CDR3 protein is CASSAPGVETEAFF.

V and J are TRBV6-2 or TRBV6-3 and TRBJ2-2. The CDR3 runs to 13 residues. Germline V gene lookup returns CDR1 MNHEY and CDR2 SVGEGT. CDR3 loop: CASSFNWTGELFF.

The chain has TRBV10-1 and TRBJ2-4; TCRdb's assignment of TRBD2 cannot be checked, as there is no DNA. The germline gives CDR1 WNHNN, CDR2 SYGVQD (reference sequence). The CDR3 runs to 12 residues. CDR3 residues: CASSGTLDIQYF.

The chain uses TRBV7-3 and TRBJ2-7; as DNA is missing, the TRBD2 call by TCRdb cannot be tested. The CDR3 is 14 residues long. From germline, CDR1 is SGHTA and CDR2 FQGTGA. The CDR3 sequence is CASSLQAGTYEQYF.

The J gene is TRBJ2-4, the V gene TRBV11-3; TCRdb calls TRBD1, which cannot be checked without DNA. The CDR3 extends over 19 amino acids. Germline V gene data show CDR1 as SGHNT and CDR2 as YENEEA. The CDR3: CASTSSKWGQKTAKNIQYF.

The chain carries TRBV29-1 and TRBJ2-1; TCRdb's D call, TRBD2, is unchecked because there is no DNA. Germline CDR1 is SQVTM and CDR2 is ANQGSEA. The length of the CDR3 is 15 residues. CDR3 region: CSFGQIAGKHNEQFF.

V and J are TRBV5-1 and TRBJ2-3; the TCRdb call, TRBD1, lacks DNA for checking. The CDR3 loop spans 13 amino acids. Germline-derived CDR1 and CDR2 are SGHRS and YFSETQ. The CDR3 region is CASSLIAGDTQYF.

The chain employs TRBV28 and TRBJ2-1; TCRdb's D call of TRBD2 is untestable without DNA. Per the germline V gene, CDR1 is MDHEN and CDR2 is SYDVKM. The CDR3 totals 13 residues. CDR3 loop: CATGRAPSNEQFF.

The chain carries TRBV5-6 and TRBJ1-1; without DNA, the TCRdb call of TRBD1 cannot be checked. The CDR3 length is 17 residues. Germline values: CDR1 SGHDT, CDR2 YYEEEE. This chain's CDR3 is CASSLQGARWVNTEAFF.

This rearrangement joins TRBV11-3 to TRBJ2-1; the TRBD1 assignment by TCRdb is unverifiable without DNA. The V gene's germline CDR1 is SGHNT and CDR2 YENEEA. The length of the CDR3 is 14 residues. CDR3 sequence reads: CASSLEQGLNEQFF.

The chain recombines TRBV24-1 with TRBJ2-3. The CDR3 spans 13 residues. Germline V gene lookup returns CDR1 KGHDR and CDR2 SFDVKD. This CDR3 is CATSTYGVDTQYF.

The chain combines TRBV27 with TRBJ1-5. CDR1 is MNHEY and CDR2 is SMNVEV in the germline V gene (reference sequence). This CDR3 spans 16 amino acids. The CDR3 sequence is CASSSYRQTSWGPQHF.

V gene TRBV6-2 or TRBV6-3 combines with J gene TRBJ2-1; TCRdb's D gene call, TRBD2, goes unchecked for lack of DNA. This CDR3 is built from 14 residues. The V gene's germline CDR1 is MNHEY and CDR2 SVGEGT. The CDR3 sequence is CASSASGRWNEQFF.

The chain recombines TRBV6-5 with TRBJ1-3; TCRdb reports TRBD1, a call that lacks DNA to check it against. This CDR3 comprises 16 residues. Germline CDR1 is MNHEY and CDR2 is SVGAGI. This CDR3 is CASSYTRDSSGNTIYF.

The rearrangement joins TRBV29-1 to TRBJ2-5; TCRdb returns TRBD1, unconfirmable since there is no DNA. Germline CDR1 and CDR2: SQVTM and ANQGSEA. The CDR3 runs 12 residues. CDR3 amino acids: CSVWTGEETQYF.